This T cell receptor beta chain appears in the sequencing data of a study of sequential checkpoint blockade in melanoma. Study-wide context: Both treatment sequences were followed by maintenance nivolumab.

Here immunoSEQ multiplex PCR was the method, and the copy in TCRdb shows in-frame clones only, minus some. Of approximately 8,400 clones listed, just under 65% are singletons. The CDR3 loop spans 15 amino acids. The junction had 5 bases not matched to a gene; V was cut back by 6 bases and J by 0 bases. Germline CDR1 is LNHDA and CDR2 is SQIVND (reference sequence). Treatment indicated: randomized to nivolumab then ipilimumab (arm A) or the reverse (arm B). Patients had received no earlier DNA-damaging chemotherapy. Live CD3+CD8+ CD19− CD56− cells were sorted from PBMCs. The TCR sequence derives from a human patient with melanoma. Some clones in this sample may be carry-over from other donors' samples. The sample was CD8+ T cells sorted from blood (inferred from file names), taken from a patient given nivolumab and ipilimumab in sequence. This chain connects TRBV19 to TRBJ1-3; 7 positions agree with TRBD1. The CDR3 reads CASRRQGSSGNTIYF. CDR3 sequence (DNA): TGTGCCAGTAGGCGACAGGGTTCCTCTGGAAACACCATATATTTT.